This T cell receptor beta chain emerged from a study of blood T cell repertoires in COVID-19. Overall study: The samples span acute and convalescent COVID-19 from the United States, Italy and Spain. Nucleic acid was either cDNA or gDNA, and it came from T cells, B-cell-depleted T cells, or PBMCs.

Under the authors' procedure: Reference gene primer amplification gave nucleated cell count estimates. The method was immunoSEQ multiplex PCR; TCRdb's version includes in-frame clones alone and lacks a portion of them. V and J calls and clone size come straight from that table; D and trimming were deduced from the DNA. Counted here are nearly 250,000 clones, more than 70% occurring once; the ten biggest clones make up approximately 6%. The sequencing input was peripheral blood. The receptor was isolated from an elderly woman with COVID-19, enrolled during active disease.

Here the CDR3 DNA reads TGTGCCAGCAGCTTAGTAATGGGGGGTAGGAATGAGCAGTTCTTC. Amino acid sequence: CASSLVMGGRNEQFF. The gene calls are TRBV7-2 and TRBJ2-1, with D possibly being TRBD2 (6 bases). Germline assignment: CDR1 SGHTA and CDR2 FQGNSA. Trimming left V 1 base short and J 7 bases short, with 14 bases between. The CDR3 is 15 residues long.